What follows are 28 T cell receptor beta chains derived from one specimen sequenced in a study of blood T cell repertoires in COVID-19. Data came from immunoSEQ multiplex PCR; TCRdb stores just in-frame clones and leaves some out. The data show roughly 100,000 clones, with approximately 80% seen just once and roughly 10% held by the top ten. Sequenced input: peripheral blood. All receptors derive from a man aged 60 to 75 with active or convalescent COVID-19.

The chain couples TRBV4-1 to TRBJ1-2; 11 bases match TRBD1. Germline loops: CDR1 MGHRA, CDR2 YSYEKL. Trimming took 1 base from V and 8 from J; bases not matched to a gene: 6. CDR3 length: 15 residues. The CDR3 DNA sequence: TGCGCCAGCAGCCAAGTGGACAGGGGGCCTGGGGGCTACACCTTC. It translates to CASSQVDRGPGGYTF.

The chain carries TRBV7-2 and TRBJ1-3; D is possibly TRBD1 (5 bases). This CDR3 spans 16 amino acids. Germline values: CDR1 SGHTA, CDR2 FQGNSA. The germline V and J ends were trimmed by 5 bases and 1 base, with 15 bases remaining between them. CDR3 region: CASSLAGGFSGNTIYF. CDR3 in DNA: TGTGCCAGCAGCCTGGCGGGGGGTTTTTCTGGAAACACCATATATTTT.

The rearrangement uses TRBV7-8 and TRBJ1-1, with 7 bases fitting TRBD1. This CDR3 is built from 12 residues. Trimming took 5 bases from V and 7 from J; bases not matched to a gene: 4. The V gene's germline CDR1 is SGHVS and CDR2 FQNEAQ. The CDR3: CASSPGTVEAFF. The CDR3 nucleotides are TGTGCCAGCAGCCCTGGGACAGTTGAAGCTTTCTTT.

The chain uses TRBV5-4 and TRBJ1-2; 8 bases are a match to TRBD1. The V gene end was trimmed by 4 bases and the J gene end by 4 bases; junction bases not matched to a gene: 6. The CDR3 length is 14 residues. CDR1 SGHNT and CDR2 YYREEE come from the germline V gene (reference sequence). The DNA of the CDR3 is TGTGCCAGCAGCCCCCCGGGACAGGTCTATGGCTACACCTTC. Its protein product is CASSPPGQVYGYTF.

J is TRBJ2-3 and V is TRBV10-1; 11 bases align to TRBD1. The germline V gene encodes CDR1 WNHNN and CDR2 SYGVQD (reference sequence). Germline trimming cut 6 bases from V and 4 bases from J; bases unmatched to any gene: 6. The CDR3 extends over 15 amino acids. This CDR3 reads CASSPDRGRSDTQYF. CDR3 coding DNA: TGCGCCAGCAGCCCGGACAGGGGGCGTTCAGATACGCAGTATTTT.

This clone was recorded once. This chain joins TRBV11-3 and TRBJ1-2; TRBD1 aligns across 8 bases. From germline, CDR1 is SGHNT and CDR2 YENEEA. J gave up 0 bases and V 5 bases, and 11 bases lay outside the gene matches. The CDR3 is 17 residues long. CDR3 DNA sequence: TGTGCCAGCAGCGCAGGGCAGGGGGCCCCTTCTAACTATGGCTACACCTTC. Its protein product is CASSAGQGAPSNYGYTF.

The chain combines TRBV30 with TRBJ1-2; D call uncertain. Looked up from germline, CDR1 is GTSNPN and CDR2 is SVGIG (reference sequence). The CDR3 extends over 11 amino acids. V was cut by 0 bases and J by 4 bases, with 3 bases left in between. CDR3 amino acids: CAWSVLYGYTF. The CDR3 coding sequence is TGTGCCTGGAGTGTACTCTATGGCTACACCTTC.

CDR3 nucleotides: TGCGCCAGCAGCCCCTCGGTTAGTAACACTGAAGCTTTCTTT. Its translation: CASSPSVSNTEAFF. The chain is built from TRBV4-3 and TRBJ1-1; D is unclear. The germline V gene encodes CDR1 LGHNA and CDR2 YSLEER. The CDR3 has 14 residues. Trimming shortened V by 4 bases and J by 2 bases, and 11 bases separated the two germline ends.

The rearrangement uses TRBV20-1 and TRBJ2-7, with 9 bases lining up with TRBD2. CDR1 DFQATT and CDR2 SNEGSKA come from the germline V gene (reference sequence). Trimming removed 3 bases from V and 0 bases from J; junction bases left unmatched: 18. CDR3 size: 19 residues. This chain's CDR3 is CSASHHRGGRAWGSYEQYF. As DNA, the CDR3 is TGCAGTGCTAGTCACCATAGAGGCGGGAGGGCCTGGGGCTCCTACGAGCAGTACTTC.

The chain carries TRBV6-1 and TRBJ2-5, with TRBD2 matching over 10 bases. The CDR3 has 16 amino acids. The germline CDR1 and CDR2 sequences are MNHNS and SASEGT. The junction had 10 bases not matched to a gene; V was cut back by 4 bases and J by 5 bases. CDR3 DNA sequence: TGTGCCAGCAGTGTCCAACCTAGCGGGAGTACGGAGACCCAGTACTTC. Translated: CASSVQPSGSTETQYF.

In its sample, this clone was seen many times. This chain connects TRBV28 to TRBJ1-1; TRBD1 agrees at 10 bases. V was pared by 6 bases and J by 4 bases, with 5 bases of the junction left unmatched. The CDR3 contains 14 residues. CDR1 and CDR2 from the germline V gene are MDHEN and SYDVKM. The CDR3 here is CASRTGGPTTEAFF. DNA for the CDR3: TGTGCCAGCAGGACAGGGGGCCCAACCACTGAAGCTTTCTTT.

The chain links TRBV7-9 to TRBJ2-1; 16 bases line up with TRBD2. Germline loops: CDR1 SEHNR, CDR2 FQNEAQ (reference sequence). V lost 3 bases to trimming and J lost 10 bases; unmatched junction nucleotides: 6. This CDR3 is built from 16 residues. The CDR3 bases are TGTGCCAGCAGCTTGACCGGGACTAGCGGGAGGGTAGAGCAGTTCTTC. Protein sequence: CASSLTGTSGRVEQFF.

The chain recombines TRBV19 with TRBJ1-5, with 8 bases lining up with TRBD1. CDR1 LNHDA and CDR2 SQIVND come from the germline V gene (reference sequence). This CDR3 comprises 14 residues. V lost 5 bases, J lost 6 bases, and 6 bases stayed unmatched. The CDR3 DNA sequence: TGTGCCAGTAGTGTCAGGGGGCTCGGTCAGCCCCAGCATTTT. Its protein product is CASSVRGLGQPQHF.

This clone appeared a few times. The chain carries TRBV14 and TRBJ2-7, with TRBD2 matching 13 bases. V gave up 10 bases and J gave up 0 bases; unmatched junction bases: 12. The CDR3 extends over 17 amino acids. CDR1 SGHDN and CDR2 FVKESK come from the germline V gene. CDR3 DNA sequence: TGTGCCATCCTAACTAGCGGGAGGGTCCCCATCTCCTACGAGCAGTACGTC. Translating gives CAILTSGRVPISYEQYV.

This chain links TRBV4-1 with TRBJ2-5; TRBD1 matches 10 bases. CDR1 is MGHRA, CDR2 YSYEKL, per germline. The CDR3 spans 16 residues. V lost 1 base, J lost 4 bases, and 6 bases stayed unmatched. CDR3 in DNA: TGCGCCAGCAGCCAAGGGGGACAGGGGTGGCTAGAGACCCAGTACTTC. It encodes CASSQGGQGWLETQYF.

V usage is TRBV24-1 and J usage is TRBJ2-3, with 8 bases fitting TRBD1. CDR3 length equals 16 residues. Per the germline V gene, CDR1 is KGHDR and CDR2 is SFDVKD. Germline trimming cut 3 bases from V and 1 base from J; bases unmatched to any gene: 5. The CDR3 DNA is TGTGCCACCAGTGATGCCAGGGGGCTTCGCACAGATACGCAGTATTTT. It yields the protein CATSDARGLRTDTQYF.

V is TRBV18 and J is TRBJ1-2; 7 bases match TRBD1. V shed 3 bases and J 7 bases; nucleotides not matched to a gene: 2. CDR1 is KGHSH and CDR2 is LQKENI in the germline V gene. The CDR3 contains 12 residues. CDR3 sequence: CASSPAGGGYTF. The DNA of the CDR3 is TGTGCCAGCTCACCCGCAGGGGGTGGCTACACCTTC.

The CDR3 reads CASSIRHAFNYGYTF. DNA for the CDR3: TGTGCCAGTAGTATCAGACACGCGTTTAACTATGGCTACACCTTC. This rearrangement joins TRBV19 to TRBJ1-2, with no clear D. The CDR3 has 15 amino acids. Between the trimmed V and J ends, which lost 3 bases and 1 base, there was a span of 12 bases. Germline CDR1 LNHDA, CDR2 SQIVND (reference sequence).

The chain uses TRBV28 and TRBJ2-7; tentatively, D is TRBD1 (6 bases). The V and J ends lost 8 bases and 3 bases respectively, with 17 bases between them. Germline V gene lookup returns CDR1 MDHEN and CDR2 SYDVKM. The CDR3 is made up of 14 amino acids. The CDR3 DNA follows: TGTGCCAGCGCGACCGGGACACCTCTCTACGAGCAGTACTTC. Residues: CASATGTPLYEQYF.

This clone was picked up a small number of times. This chain links TRBV6-2 or TRBV6-3 with TRBJ1-2; 7 nucleotides align to TRBD1. J gave up 3 bases and V 6 bases, and 13 bases lay outside the gene matches. This CDR3 contains 16 residues. The germline CDR1 and CDR2 sequences are MNHEY and SVGEGT. CDR3 in amino acids: CASSHPGQRNHYGYTF. The DNA of the CDR3 is TGTGCCAGCAGCCATCCGGGACAGAGAAATCACTATGGCTACACCTTC.

This clone was recorded a few times. The chain employs TRBV10-2 and TRBJ1-1; 7 bases are shared with TRBD1. The V gene's germline CDR1 is WSHSY and CDR2 SAAADI. V was pared by 2 bases and J by 11 bases, with 8 bases of the junction left unmatched. This CDR3 is built from 13 residues. This CDR3 is CASSEKQGRRAFF. The CDR3 region has the DNA TGCGCCAGCAGTGAGAAACAGGGGAGGAGGGCTTTCTTT.

The chain is built from TRBV10-3 and TRBJ1-5, with D possibly matching TRBD1 (6 bases). The CDR3 has 13 amino acids. Per the germline V gene, CDR1 is ENHRY and CDR2 is SYGVKD. The V and J ends lost 5 bases and 7 bases respectively, with 12 bases between them. The CDR3 coding sequence is TGTGCCATCAGTCTCGGGGACAAACAGCCCCAGCATTTT. Protein: CAISLGDKQPQHF.

The V call is TRBV7-3, the J call TRBJ2-3; D is unresolved. The CDR3 has 13 amino acids. Germline loops: CDR1 SGHTA, CDR2 FQGTGA. Trimming removed 5 bases from V and 4 bases from J, with 10 bases in between. DNA for the CDR3: TGTGCCAGCAGCCCAACTCTCGCAGATACGCAGTATTTT. Translated: CASSPTLADTQYF.

This clone was observed at least ten times. The gene calls are TRBV28 and TRBJ1-5; 12 bases match TRBD1. The V gene's germline CDR1 is MDHEN and CDR2 SYDVKM. J gave up 7 bases and V 7 bases, and 5 bases lay outside the gene matches. There are 14 residues in the CDR3. Written as DNA, the CDR3 is TGTGCCAGCAAAGGGGACAGGGGGCCACAGCCCCAGCATTTT. It codes for CASKGDRGPQPQHF.

In this sample, this clone turned up a few times. The CDR3 DNA reads TGTGCCAGCACCCCGGGCGGGAACCGTATCGAGACCCAGTACTTC. Its translation: CASTPGGNRIETQYF. J is TRBJ2-5 and V is TRBV6-2 or TRBV6-3; maybe TRBD2 (6 bases). V lost 7 bases to trimming and J lost 5 bases, with 20 bases between them. Germline-derived CDR1 and CDR2 are MNHEY and SVGEGT. The CDR3 sequence is 15 residues long.

The rearrangement links TRBV30 to TRBJ2-5; TRBD2 matches at 7 bases. CDR3 size: 15 residues. The V and J ends lost 5 bases and 4 bases, in that order; junction bases with no gene match: 13. The germline gives CDR1 GTSNPN, CDR2 SVGIG (reference sequence). CDR3 residues: CAWATRRRELETQYF. The CDR3 bases are TGTGCCTGGGCCACAAGAAGGCGGGAGTTAGAGACCCAGTACTTC. Supplemented by reference TRBV30 and TRBJ2-5, the full variable domain reads SQTIHQWPATLVQPVGSPLSLECTVEGTSNPNLYWYRQAAGRGLQLLFYSVGIGQISSEVPQNLSASRPQDRQFILSSKKLLLSDSGFYLCAWATRRRELETQYFGPGTRLLVL.

The V and J genes are TRBV7-9 and TRBJ2-5; 7 bases map to TRBD2. This CDR3 contains 14 residues. With V trimmed by 7 bases and J by 5 bases, 10 bases remained unmatched. From germline, CDR1 is SEHNR and CDR2 FQNEAQ (reference sequence). The CDR3 DNA sequence: TGTGCCAGCACCCCCCGGGGAGGGTCGGAGACCCAGTACTTC. Translated, it gives CASTPRGGSETQYF.

The chain carries TRBV7-2 and TRBJ1-1; D not certain. This CDR3 spans 15 amino acids. Germline CDR1 reads SGHTA; CDR2 reads FQGNSA. V was shortened by 4 bases and J by 2 bases, with 14 bases between the two germline ends. CDR3 DNA: TGTGCCAGCAGCTCGGGGTGGACGGTCAACACTGAAGCTTTCTTT. Translating it yields CASSSGWTVNTEAFF.